This TCR beta chain appears in the sequencing data of a study of T cell responses to AZD1222 COVID-19 vaccine. Study observations and caveats: Nearly half of unique spike-specific TCRs reportedly avoided B.1.351 and B.1.1.7 mutated regions. Just six people given AZD1222 tested seropositive at baseline.

TCRdb keeps only in-frame clones here, not all; method: immunoSEQ multiplex PCR. The table has over 95,000 clones, approximately 90% seen once. Per the germline V gene, CDR1 is SGHNT and CDR2 is YYREEE (reference sequence). The germline V and J ends were trimmed by 4 bases and 7 bases, with 14 bases remaining between them. This CDR3 comprises 14 residues. About this clone: Its target is not known.

Sequenced here: peripheral blood, sampled on day 0 of AZD1222 vaccination. This sequence originates from an adult in good health. The chain has TRBV5-4 and TRBJ1-4; D might be TRBD1 (5 bases). The CDR3 protein is CASSPDQGVEKLFF. Here the CDR3 DNA reads TGTGCCAGCAGCCCGGACCAGGGCGTTGAAAAACTGTTTTTT.